The present entry profiles one T cell receptor beta chain with its context. This CDR3 contains 14 residues. The trim removed 0 bases at V and 10 bases at J, leaving 7 bases unmatched. CDR1 SGHTA and CDR2 FQGNSA come from the germline V gene. TCRdb re-analysed the 5' RACE reads in MiXCR, keeping a single row per CDR3 protein. The table has about 46,000 distinct CDR3 sequences, 25% to 30% seen once. The receptor's source is a female donor with breast cancer. Sequencing used naive CD4+ T cells sorted from blood. The subset here: naive CD4+ T cells, CD4+CD45RA+CD25-. The genes are TRBV7-2 and TRBJ1-1; 8 positions agree with TRBD1. The DNA of the CDR3 is TGTGCCAGCAGCTTAGCTCGACAGGGGATTATAGCTTTCTTT. Translated, it gives CASSLARQGIIAFF.